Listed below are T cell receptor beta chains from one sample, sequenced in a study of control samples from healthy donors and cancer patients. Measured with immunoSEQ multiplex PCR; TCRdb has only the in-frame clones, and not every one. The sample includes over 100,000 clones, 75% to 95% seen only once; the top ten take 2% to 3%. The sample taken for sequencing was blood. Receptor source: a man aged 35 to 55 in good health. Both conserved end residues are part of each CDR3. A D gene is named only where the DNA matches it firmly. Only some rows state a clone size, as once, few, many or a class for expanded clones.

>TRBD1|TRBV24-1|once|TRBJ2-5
TGTGCCACCAGTTACGGACAGGGGGCGGGGGAGACCCAGTACTTC
CATSYGQGAGETQYF
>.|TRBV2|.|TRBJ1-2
TGTGCCAGCAGTGACCGAACAGCAGTAGTCGGCTACACCTTC
CASSDRTAVVGYTF
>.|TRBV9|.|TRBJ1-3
TGTGCCAGCAGCCACCAAGGGGGAGGAGGAAACACCATATATTTT
CASSHQGGGGNTIYF
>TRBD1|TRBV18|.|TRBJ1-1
TGTGCCAGCTCACCAGGGGACAGACACAACACTGAAGCTTTCTTT
CASSPGDRHNTEAFF
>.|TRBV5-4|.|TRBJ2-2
TGTGCCAGCAGCTTGGCCAATGGGGGGCCAGGCACCGGGGAGCTGTTTTTT
CASSLANGGPGTGELFF
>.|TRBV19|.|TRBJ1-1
TGTGCCAGTACCAAAGGGGAGAGAATGAACACTGAAGCTTTCTTT
CASTKGERMNTEAFF
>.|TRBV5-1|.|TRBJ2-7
TGCGCCAGCAGCAGGGGGACGGAAAGCTCCTACGAGCAGTACTTC
CASSRGTESSYEQYF
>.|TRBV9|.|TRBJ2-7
TGTGCCAGCAGCGTAGCGGCGGGGGCGGTCTACGAGCAGTACTTC
CASSVAAGAVYEQYF
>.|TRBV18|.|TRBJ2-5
TGTGCCAGCTCACGGGGGGAGCAAGAGACCCAGTACTTC
CASSRGEQETQYF
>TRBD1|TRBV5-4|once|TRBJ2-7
TGTGCCAGCAGCCCGGGACAGGGGCCTTACGAGCAGTACTTC
CASSPGQGPYEQYF
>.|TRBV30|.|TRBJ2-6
TGTGCCTGGAGTGGGACATCTGGGGCCAACGTCCTGACTTTC
CAWSGTSGANVLTF
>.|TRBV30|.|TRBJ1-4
TGTGCCTGGAGTCCCGGCATCAATGAAAAACTGTTTTTT
CAWSPGINEKLFF
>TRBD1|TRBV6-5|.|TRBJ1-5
TGTGCCAGCAAGGGGGGGACAGGGGTTCAGCCCCAGCATTTT
CASKGGTGVQPQHF
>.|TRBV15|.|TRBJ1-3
TGTGCCACCAGCAGAGATGGCGGATTCTCTGGAAACACCATATATTTT
CATSRDGGFSGNTIYF
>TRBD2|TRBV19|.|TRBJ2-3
TGTGCCAGTAGTATTCTTGGTGCGGGCGGGGGAAACACAGATACGCAGTATTTT
CASSILGAGGGNTDTQYF
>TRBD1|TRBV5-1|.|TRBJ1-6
TGCGCCAGCAGCTCGACAGGGGTTTCCTATAATTCACCCCTCCACTTT
CASSSTGVSYNSPLHF
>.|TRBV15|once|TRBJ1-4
TGTGCCACCAGCAGAGTACCTGCGGCTAATGAAAAACTGTTTTTT
CATSRVPAANEKLFF
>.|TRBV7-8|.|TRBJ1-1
TGTGCCAGCAGCTTAGTATCCGGGACGAACACTGAAGCTTTCTTT
CASSLVSGTNTEAFF
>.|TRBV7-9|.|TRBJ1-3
TGTGCCAGCAGCGGGAGGACGGAAGGAAACACCATATATTTT
CASSGRTEGNTIYF
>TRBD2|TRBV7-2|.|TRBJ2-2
TGTGCCAGCAACCTGCCGGGGGGGGTCACCGGGGAGCTGTTTTTT
CASNLPGGVTGELFF
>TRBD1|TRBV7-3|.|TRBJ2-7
TGTGCCAGCAGCTCCGGACAGGGGGGCGAGCAGTACTTC
CASSSGQGGEQYF
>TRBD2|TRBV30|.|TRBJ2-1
TGTGCCTGGAGTGTACGGGGGGATTCCTTCTTC
CAWSVRGDSFF
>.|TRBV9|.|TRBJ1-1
TGTGCCAGCAGCCCCTCAGGGTTCACTGAAGCTTTCTTT
CASSPSGFTEAFF
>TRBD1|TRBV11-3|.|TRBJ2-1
TGTGCCAGCAAAGGACAGGCTTACAATGAGCAGTTCTTC
CASKGQAYNEQFF
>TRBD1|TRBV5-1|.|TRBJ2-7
TGCGCCAGCAGCCTACCGGGACAGGGAGGCGAGCAGTACTTC
CASSLPGQGGEQYF
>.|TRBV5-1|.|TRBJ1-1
TGCGCCAGCAGCTTAGGACCCACGCAGCTGAACACTGAAGCTTTCTTT
CASSLGPTQLNTEAFF
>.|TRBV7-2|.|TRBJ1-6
TGTGCCAGCAGCAAGGGCGATTCACCCCTCCACTTT
CASSKGDSPLHF
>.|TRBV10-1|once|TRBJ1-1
TGCGCCAGCAGTAGGGACATTGGGGACACTGAAGCTTTCTTT
CASSRDIGDTEAFF
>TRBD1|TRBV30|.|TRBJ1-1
TGTGCCTGGGGCCCGGGACAGGGGAGCCCTGAAGCTTTCTTT
CAWGPGQGSPEAFF
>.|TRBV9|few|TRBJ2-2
TGTGCCAGCAGCGCGGACCCGAACACCGGGGAGCTGTTTTTT
CASSADPNTGELFF
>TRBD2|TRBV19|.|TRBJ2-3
TGTGCCAGTAGCCTACTGGCGGGGGGGCAGGGAGATACGCAGTATTTT
CASSLLAGGQGDTQYF
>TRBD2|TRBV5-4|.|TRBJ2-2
TGTGCCAGCAGCAACCTAAAGAGCGGGGGGGCCACCGGGGAGCTGTTTTTT
CASSNLKSGGATGELFF
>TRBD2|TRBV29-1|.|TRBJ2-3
TGCAGCGTCGCTGGACTAGCGGGGTACGATGATACGCAGTATTTT
CSVAGLAGYDDTQYF
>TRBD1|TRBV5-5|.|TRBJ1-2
TGTGCCAGCAGCTCTCTCCTACCGGGACAGGGGTATGGCTACACCTTC
CASSSLLPGQGYGYTF
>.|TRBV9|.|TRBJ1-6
TGTGCCAGCAGCGTAGGGAGTTGGTCACCCCTCCACTTT
CASSVGSWSPLHF
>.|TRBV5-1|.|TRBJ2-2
TGCGCCAGCAGCTTGCGGCCCGACACCGGGGAGCTGTTTTTT
CASSLRPDTGELFF
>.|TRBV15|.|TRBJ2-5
TGTGCCACCAGCAGATCAGGGGCCCAACAAGAGACCCAGTACTTC
CATSRSGAQQETQYF
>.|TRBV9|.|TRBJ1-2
TGTGCCAGCAGCACCCCTGGGGTGTTAGGCTATGGCTACACCTTC
CASSTPGVLGYGYTF
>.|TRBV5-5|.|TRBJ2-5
TGTGCCAGCAGCTTGGGTTCCGGGTACAAGACCCAGTACTTC
CASSLGSGYKTQYF
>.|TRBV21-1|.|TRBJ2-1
TGTGCCACCGCAGGGTTTTCCCCCACCCTGGGACACAATGAGCAGTTCTTC
CATAGFSPTLGHNEQFF
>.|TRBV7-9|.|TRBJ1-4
TGTGCCAGCAGCTTAGATGGGGTTCAAGATGAAAAACTGTTTTTT
CASSLDGVQDEKLFF
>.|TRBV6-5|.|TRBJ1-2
TGTGCCAGCAGTTACACAGGGCGTTCGGGCTACACCTTC
CASSYTGRSGYTF
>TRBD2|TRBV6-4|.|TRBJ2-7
TGTGCCAGCAGTAGACTAGCGGGGGAAGGCGAGCAGTACTTC
CASSRLAGEGEQYF
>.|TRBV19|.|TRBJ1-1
TGTGCCAGTATCCCAGGGGTGGGTAACACTGAAGCTTTCTTT
CASIPGVGNTEAFF
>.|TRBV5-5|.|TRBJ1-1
TGTGCCAGCAGCTTGTATGGGGTGGTGAACACTGAAGCTTTCTTT
CASSLYGVVNTEAFF
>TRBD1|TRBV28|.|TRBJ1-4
TGTGCCAGCAGGTCCGGGACAGGGCCTAATGAAAAACTGTTTTTT
CASRSGTGPNEKLFF
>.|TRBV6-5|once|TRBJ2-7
TGTGCCAGCAGAGCTTGGCAGGGCTACGAGCAGTACTTC
CASRAWQGYEQYF
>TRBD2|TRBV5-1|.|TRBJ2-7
TGCGCCAGCAGCTTGGGGACTAGCGGGGACGAGCAGTACTTC
CASSLGTSGDEQYF
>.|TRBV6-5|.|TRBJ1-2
TGTGCCAGCAGTTACTCCGCCGGTACGATCGGTGGCTACACCTTC
CASSYSAGTIGGYTF
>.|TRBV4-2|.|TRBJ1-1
TGTGCCAGCAGCCAAGTAGAAGGGGCCACGAACACTGAAGCTTTCTTT
CASSQVEGATNTEAFF
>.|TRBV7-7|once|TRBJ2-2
TGTGCTAGCAGCCCTCGCACCGGGGAGCTGTTTTTT
CASSPRTGELFF
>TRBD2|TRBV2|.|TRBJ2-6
TGTGCCAGCAGTGAAGCGCGGGGGGCTGGGGCCAACGTCCTGACTTTC
CASSEARGAGANVLTF
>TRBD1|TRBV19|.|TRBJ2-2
TGTGCCAGTAGTCACCAACAGGGGGCGAGCAACACCGGGGAGCTGTTTTTT
CASSHQQGASNTGELFF
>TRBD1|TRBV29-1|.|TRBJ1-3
TGCAGCGGGACCGGGACAGCGGCTTCTGGAAACACCATATATTTT
CSGTGTAASGNTIYF
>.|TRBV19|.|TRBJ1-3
TGTGCCAGTACCCAGACCTGGGCAGGGAGAAACACCATATATTTT
CASTQTWAGRNTIYF
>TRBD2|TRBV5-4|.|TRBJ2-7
TGTGCCAGCAGCTCAGTGGCGGGGGGGGCCTACGAGCAGTACTTC
CASSSVAGGAYEQYF
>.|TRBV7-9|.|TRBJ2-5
TGTGCCGGGGTCGCTCAAGAGACCCAGTACTTC
CAGVAQETQYF
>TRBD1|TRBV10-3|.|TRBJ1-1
TGTGCCATCAGTGAGTCCCAAGGGATAGGGGGCGAAGCTTTCTTT
CAISESQGIGGEAFF
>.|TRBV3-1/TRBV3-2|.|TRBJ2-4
TGTGCCAGCAGCCAATCCGGGGCAGTAAACATTCAGTACTTC
CASSQSGAVNIQYF
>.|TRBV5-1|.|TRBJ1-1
TGCGCCAGCAGCTTGGCCAAGGTGGGCACTGAAGCTTTCTTT
CASSLAKVGTEAFF